The next 32 T cell receptor beta chains were all read from a single sample in a study of control samples from healthy donors and cancer patients. Libraries were prepared by immunoSEQ multiplex PCR; TCRdb keeps only in-frame clonotypes and omits some of them. The data contain approximately 110,000 clones, approximately 89% of them singletons. Sequencing was performed on blood. The receptors derive from a young woman in good health.

The genes are TRBV4-1 and TRBJ2-5; D remains ambiguous. The CDR3 spans 13 residues. CDR1 MGHRA and CDR2 YSYEKL come from the germline V gene. V lost 4 bases and J 2 bases, leaving 8 bases between the germline ends. Here the CDR3 reads CASSLTQQETQYF. The CDR3 DNA sequence: TGCGCCAGCAGCCTAACTCAGCAAGAGACCCAGTACTTC.

The chain links TRBV28 to TRBJ1-2; D is possibly TRBD1 (6 bases). This CDR3 is 15 amino acids long. V lost 6 bases, J lost 4 bases, and 18 bases lay in between. In germline, CDR1 is MDHEN, CDR2 SYDVKM. CDR3 nucleotide sequence: TGTGCCAGCAGGTCGGGGGGCTACCTCCTCTATGGCTACACCTTC. It specifies CASRSGGYLLYGYTF.

This chain links TRBV2 with TRBJ2-7; 9 positions agree with TRBD2. V lost 1 base, J lost 3 bases, and 4 bases stayed unmatched. The CDR3 extends over 15 amino acids. Germline CDR1 and CDR2: SNHLY and FYNNEI. The DNA of the CDR3 is TGTGCCAGCAGTGAAGATGCGGGAGGGTACTACGAGCAGTACTTC. This gives the protein CASSEDAGGYYEQYF.

The chain employs TRBV4-3 and TRBJ2-1, with D maybe TRBD1 (6 bases). Trimming pared 3 bases from V and 0 bases from J, leaving 9 bases between. The CDR3 sequence is 15 residues long. CDR1 is LGHNA and CDR2 is YSLEER in the germline V gene. The CDR3 loop is CASSQGASSYNEQFF. The CDR3 coding sequence is TGCGCCAGCAGCCAGGGGGCTAGCTCCTACAATGAGCAGTTCTTC.

V gene TRBV5-5 combines with J gene TRBJ2-7; D not resolved. V was pared by 0 bases and J by 2 bases, with 9 bases between. Germline V gene data show CDR1 as SGHKS and CDR2 as YYEKEE (reference sequence). The CDR3 consists of 14 residues. The CDR3 sequence is CASSLGQRAYEQYF. The CDR3 DNA reads as TGTGCCAGCAGCTTGGGGCAGAGAGCCTACGAGCAGTACTTC.

The chain employs TRBV7-2 and TRBJ2-1; D gene uncertain. Trimming cost V 8 bases and J 1 base, with 0 bases left between them. The germline gives CDR1 SGHTA, CDR2 FQGNSA. The CDR3 consists of 10 residues. CDR3 residues: CASSYNEQFF. Here the CDR3 DNA reads TGTGCCAGCTCCTACAATGAGCAGTTCTTC.

This chain connects TRBV2 to TRBJ1-3; D remains unclear. The CDR3 spans 15 residues. Trimming removed 6 bases at V and 0 bases at J, with 12 bases between. The germline CDR1 and CDR2 sequences are SNHLY and FYNNEI. The CDR3 region is CASSANFRSGNTIYF. CDR3 bases: TGTGCCAGCAGCGCGAATTTCCGCTCTGGAAACACCATATATTTT.

The chain employs TRBV5-1 and TRBJ1-1; a weak D match, TRBD1 (6 bases). Germline V gene data show CDR1 as SGHRS and CDR2 as YFSETQ. This CDR3 contains 11 residues. V was trimmed by 4 bases and J by 8 bases, leaving 9 bases between them. CDR3 loop: CASSEGTEAFF. As DNA, the CDR3 is TGCGCCAGCAGCGAGGGGACAGAAGCTTTCTTT.

The chain carries TRBV3-1 (or the pseudogene TRBV3-2) and TRBJ1-5; no clear D. CDR3 length: 13 amino acids. Trimming removed 4 bases at V and 6 bases at J, with 10 bases between. Per germline, CDR1 LGHDT and CDR2 YNNKEL (reference sequence). CDR3 residues: CASSPGSGQPQHF. The CDR3 region has the DNA TGTGCCAGCAGCCCCGGATCGGGTCAGCCCCAGCATTTT.

V gene TRBV7-2 combines with J gene TRBJ2-1, with D perhaps matching TRBD2 (6 bases). The V gene lost 5 bases and the J gene lost 6 bases, with 23 bases spanning the gap. Germline values: CDR1 SGHTA, CDR2 FQGNSA. The CDR3 has 17 residues. The CDR3 nucleotides read TGTGCCAGCAGCATCCGCGCCGGCGGGGCCCTTCTCAATGAGCAGTTCTTC. It yields the protein CASSIRAGGALLNEQFF.

This chain connects TRBV4-3 to TRBJ2-7, with D hard to call. This CDR3 comprises 14 residues. V was clipped by 4 bases and J by 6 bases, with 16 bases between them. The V gene's germline CDR1 is LGHNA and CDR2 YSLEER. The CDR3 loop reads CASSRHTVGGEQYF. The CDR3 coding sequence is TGCGCCAGCAGCCGACACACTGTAGGTGGCGAGCAGTACTTC.

The rearrangement uses TRBV9 and TRBJ2-3; TRBD1 matches 8 bases. Germline assignment: CDR1 SGDLS and CDR2 YYNGEE. V was clipped by 4 bases and J by 2 bases; unmatched bases: 9. CDR3 size: 16 residues. Here the CDR3 reads CASSLTGTGNTDTQYF. CDR3 nucleotide sequence: TGTGCCAGCAGCCTTACCGGGACAGGTAACACAGATACGCAGTATTTT.

Concerning this clone itself: One junction end disagrees with the germline gene, perhaps due to a read error. The chain is built from TRBV15 and TRBJ2-7, with D unresolved. In germline, CDR1 is LNHNV, CDR2 YYDKDF (reference sequence). CDR3 length equals 13 residues. DNA of the CDR3: TGTGCCACCAGCAGAGAACCCCAGGCGACGTCCCATTTC. Protein product: CATSREPQATSHF.

This sequence joins TRBV7-3 and TRBJ2-5, with D perhaps being TRBD1 or TRBD2 (5 bases each). The V gene lost 9 bases and the J gene lost 7 bases, with 33 bases spanning the gap. CDR1 is SGHTA and CDR2 is FQGTGA in the germline V gene. This CDR3 comprises 18 residues. CDR3: CARNRPPTGTSPLGTQYF. CDR3 nucleotides: TGTGCCAGAAACCGCCCTCCGACGGGGACCTCACCTTTGGGGACCCAGTACTTC.

This chain uses TRBV28 with TRBJ2-1, with a possible D match to TRBD1 (5 bases). Trimming shortened V by 4 bases and J by 5 bases, and 15 bases separated the two germline ends. The CDR3 contains 15 residues. The germline V gene has CDR1 MDHEN and CDR2 SYDVKM. The CDR3 region is CASSSPSVGDNEQFF. The CDR3 DNA is TGTGCCAGCAGTTCACCGTCGGTAGGGGACAATGAGCAGTTCTTC.

For the CDR3, the DNA is TGCGCCAGCAGCTTGGGGACAGGGGCCGGGGGCTACACCTTC. Its protein is CASSLGTGAGGYTF. The genes are TRBV5-1 and TRBJ1-2, with 9 bases aligning to TRBD1. This CDR3 has 14 residues. Per germline, CDR1 SGHRS and CDR2 YFSETQ. V lost 0 bases and J lost 8; bases outside the gene matches: 5.

This clone has a handful of counts. The chain has TRBV6-4 and TRBJ1-2; the D gene is possibly TRBD1 (6 bases). V was trimmed by 4 bases and J by 10 bases, leaving 22 bases between them. Germline lookup yields CDR1 MRHNA and CDR2 SNTAGT. CDR3 length equals 15 residues. CDR3 residues: CASSASSGEDAVYTF. In DNA, the CDR3 is TGTGCCAGCAGTGCGTCTTCAGGGGAGGACGCCGTCTACACCTTC.

The chain uses TRBV5-1 and TRBJ2-5; 13 nucleotides line up with TRBD2. Germline V CDR1 and CDR2: SGHRS, YFSETQ. This CDR3 contains 14 residues. J gave up 5 bases and V 7 bases, and 5 bases lay outside the gene matches. Written as DNA, the CDR3 is TGCGCCAGCGTACTAGCGGGAGGGCTCGAGACCCAGTACTTC. Translating gives CASVLAGGLETQYF.

The rearrangement links TRBV19 to TRBJ1-6; the D gene is possibly TRBD1 (5 bases). Per germline, CDR1 LNHDA and CDR2 SQIVND (reference sequence). Between the trimmed V and J ends, which lost 5 bases and 0 bases, there was a span of 5 bases. The length of the CDR3 is 14 residues. CDR3 nucleotides: TGTGCCAGTAGTGACAGCTCCTATAATTCACCCCTCCACTTT. Protein: CASSDSSYNSPLHF.

The chain recombines TRBV7-2 with TRBJ1-6; D unresolved. This CDR3 contains 12 residues. Germline CDR1 reads SGHTA; CDR2 reads FQGNSA. V lost 2 bases, J lost 11 bases, and 7 bases lay in between. The CDR3: CASSLLRPPLHF. DNA for the CDR3: TGTGCCAGCAGCTTATTACGGCCACCCCTCCACTTT.

This rearrangement joins TRBV3-1 (or the pseudogene TRBV3-2) to TRBJ1-1, with D perhaps matching TRBD1 (5 bases). Trimming left V 5 bases short and J 2 bases short, with 15 bases between. Germline lookup yields CDR1 LGHDT and CDR2 YNNKEL (reference sequence). The CDR3 loop spans 15 amino acids. DNA of the CDR3: TGTGCCAGCAGCGTCGATGGGGGTCCTAACACTGAAGCTTTCTTT. Translation: CASSVDGGPNTEAFF.

V gene TRBV7-2 combines with J gene TRBJ2-3; 8 bases fit TRBD2. The CDR3 has 18 residues. Germline V gene lookup returns CDR1 SGHTA and CDR2 FQGNSA. With 1 base clipped from V and 3 bases from J, the junction kept 12 bases outside the gene matches. The CDR3, as DNA: TGTGCCAGCAGCTTAGTACTTTCGCCTGGCGGGGGGACAGATACGCAGTATTTT. Translated: CASSLVLSPGGGTDTQYF. Full variable domain (outside the CDR3, taken from reference TRBV7-2 and TRBJ2-3): GAGVSQSPSNKVTEKGKDVELRCDPISGHTALYWYRQSLGQGLEFLIYFQGNSAPDKSGLPSDRFSAERTGGSVSTLTIQRTQQEDSAVYLCASSLVLSPGGGTDTQYFGPGTRLTVL.

The chain couples TRBV11-2 to TRBJ2-5; 7 positions agree with TRBD2. V trimming: 0 bases; J trimming: 4 bases; junction bases outside the gene matches: 11. Per germline, CDR1 SGHAT and CDR2 FQNNGV. The CDR3 contains 17 residues. Here the CDR3 reads CASSLDQGLLAGETQYF. CDR3 DNA sequence: TGTGCCAGCAGCTTAGATCAGGGCCTTTTAGCGGGAGAGACCCAGTACTTC.

A word on this clone: At one end the junction does not follow the germline gene, possibly because of a read error. The chain combines TRBV7-7 with TRBJ2-1; 14 bases are a match to TRBD2. The CDR3 has 15 amino acids. Germline loops: CDR1 SSHAT, CDR2 FNYEAQ (reference sequence). CDR3 bases: TGTGCTAGCAGCCGTGGGACTAGCGGGAGCAATGAGCAGTTCTTC. Its translation is CASSRGTSGSNEQFF. The full variable domain, completed using reference TRBV7-7 and TRBJ2-1, is GAGVSQSPRYKVTKRGQDVTLRCDPISSHATLYWYQQALGQGPEFLTYFNYEAQPDKSGLPSDRFSAERPEGSISTLTIQRTEQRDSAMYRCASSRGTSGSNEQFFGPGTRLTVL.

The chain links TRBV5-1 to TRBJ1-2; a possible D gene is TRBD1 (5 bases). The CDR3 runs 15 residues. V was shortened by 4 bases and J by 1 base, with 14 bases between the two germline ends. Germline V gene lookup returns CDR1 SGHRS and CDR2 YFSETQ. Written as DNA, the CDR3 is TGCGCCAGCAGCGGACCAGGGACCGTTAACTATGGCTACACCTTC. Amino acids: CASSGPGTVNYGYTF.

The chain carries TRBV24-1 and TRBJ1-2, with D possibly being TRBD1 (5 bases). The germline CDR1 and CDR2 sequences are KGHDR and SFDVKD. The ends were cut back, 5 bases at V and 2 bases at J, with 14 bases in the middle. The CDR3 sequence is 15 residues long. For the CDR3, the DNA is TGTGCCACCAGTGCAGCTGACAGCTCGAACTATGGCTACACCTTC. Translation gives CATSAADSSNYGYTF.

This rearrangement joins TRBV27 to TRBJ2-1, with TRBD2 matching over 14 bases. The germline gives CDR1 MNHEY, CDR2 SMNVEV (reference sequence). The CDR3 runs to 16 residues. The V segment lost 1 base and the J segment 12 bases; nucleotides outside the gene matches: 8. In DNA form, the CDR3 reads TGTGCCAGCAGTTTATGGGGACTAGCGGGGGTCGGGACGCAGTTCTTC. It encodes CASSLWGLAGVGTQFF.

CDR3 nucleotide sequence: TGTGCCAGTGGACGGGGACTAGCGGGAGGGCCTGGCAATGAGCAGTTCTTC. Translating it yields CASGRGLAGGPGNEQFF. V gene TRBV19 combines with J gene TRBJ2-1, with 16 bases identical to TRBD2. This CDR3 region has 17 residues. CDR1 is LNHDA and CDR2 is SQIVND in the germline V gene (reference sequence). With 8 bases clipped from V and 6 bases from J, the junction kept 10 bases outside the gene matches.

The rearrangement uses TRBV7-2 and TRBJ2-3; 16 nucleotides line up with TRBD2. CDR1 is SGHTA and CDR2 is FQGNSA in the germline V gene. Unmatched junction bases numbered 2, after V lost 0 bases and J lost 5 bases. CDR3 length: 17 residues. CDR3 bases: TGTGCCAGCAGCTTAGCGGGACTAGCGGGGGGGCAAGATACGCAGTATTTT. Its translation: CASSLAGLAGGQDTQYF.

The V call is TRBV27, the J call TRBJ1-1; D not certain. Trimming removed 7 bases at V and 0 bases at J, with 12 bases between. Germline V lookup: CDR1 MNHEY, CDR2 SMNVEV (reference sequence). CDR3 length: 14 residues. The CDR3 protein is CASTPDIMNTEAFF. The DNA for the CDR3 is TGTGCCAGCACCCCTGACATAATGAACACTGAAGCTTTCTTT.

V and J are TRBV4-3 and TRBJ1-3; possible D gene TRBD1, 5 bases. V dropped 0 bases and J dropped 0 bases, with 12 bases sitting between them. The germline V gene has CDR1 LGHNA and CDR2 YSLEER. The CDR3 has 17 residues. The CDR3 loop is CASSQDTGGLSGNTIYF. DNA for the CDR3: TGCGCCAGCAGCCAAGATACGGGGGGTCTCTCTGGAAACACCATATATTTT.

The J gene is TRBJ2-1, the V gene TRBV9, with D tentatively TRBD2 (5 bases). This CDR3 has 13 amino acids. CDR1 is SGDLS, CDR2 YYNGEE, per germline. V lost 0 bases and J 6 bases, leaving 7 bases between the germline ends. Here the CDR3 DNA reads TGTGCCAGCAGCGTAGGGAGCGGCAATGAGCAGTTCTTC. It encodes CASSVGSGNEQFF.